This T cell receptor beta chain was profiled in a study of Ad26.COV2.S vaccination and SARS-CoV-2 variants. General observations from the study: Relative to placebo recipients, vaccine recipients exhibited elevated spike-specific TCR breadth. Non-spike TCR breadth showed similarity between vaccine and placebo recipients. TCR breadth and depth estimates may have understated total T cell responses.

On this clone: No antigen is known for it.

CDR3 length equals 12 residues. CDR1 is SNHLY and CDR2 is FYNNEI in the germline V gene. V lost 2 bases and J lost 5, with 6 bases in between. Documented treatment: roughly 19 received Ad26.COV2.S at low or high dose, single or two shots; 5 received placebo; per-sample allocation not given. After the first vaccine or placebo injection, samples were drawn on day 63. Its platform was an Ad26 vector, and its expressed antigen was Wuhan-strain SARS-CoV-2 spike. Sequenced by immunoSEQ multiplex PCR; TCRdb stores in-frame clones only, minus some. The repertoire holds about 370,000 clones, with approximately 91% as singletons.

This receptor was taken from a person aged 18 to 59 who received the Ad26.COV2.S COVID-19 vaccine or a placebo. The chain has TRBV2 and TRBJ2-5, with D unclear. Sample: peripheral blood, taken in a trial of Ad26.COV2.S vaccine versus placebo. The CDR3 spells CASSEMGETQYF. The CDR3 coding sequence is TGTGCCAGCAGTGAAATGGGCGAGACCCAGTACTTC. Variable domain in full (rest from reference TRBV2 and TRBJ2-5): EPEVTQTPSHQVTQMGQEVILRCVPISNHLYFYWYRQILGQKVEFLVSFYNNEISEKSEIFDDQFSVERPDGSNFTLKIRSTKLEDSAMYFCASSEMGETQYFGPGTRLLVL.